This passage covers 10 T cell receptor beta chains from one sample sequenced in a study of OX40 agonist ivuxolimab in advanced cancers. Clones were read by immunoSEQ multiplex PCR, and TCRdb kept only the in-frame ones, dropping some. Among tens of thousands of clones listed, approximately 91% were seen once. The input for sequencing was CD4+ or CD8+ T cells sorted from blood, taken in a trial of the OX40 agonist ivuxolimab. The source is an adult with an advanced solid tumor such as melanoma, head and neck, liver or kidney cancer.

This clone occurred once. The CDR3 sequence: CASSATVQETQYF. CDR3 bases: TGTGCCAGCAGTGCCACAGTCCAAGAGACCCAGTACTTC. The chain has TRBV28 and TRBJ2-5, with D hard to call. Between the trimmed V and J ends, which lost 5 bases and 1 base, there was a span of 8 bases. CDR3 length: 13 residues. CDR1 MDHEN and CDR2 SYDVKM come from the germline V gene.

V usage is TRBV18 and J usage is TRBJ2-5, with D tentatively TRBD2 (5 bases). CDR1 and CDR2 (germline): KGHSH, LQKENI. V lost 6 bases and J lost 1, with 12 bases in between. This CDR3 has 14 amino acids. The DNA of the CDR3 is TGTGCCAGCTCTCCTGGGAGCGGCCAAGAGACCCAGTACTTC. This translates into CASSPGSGQETQYF.

The genes are TRBV19 and TRBJ1-1, with D perhaps matching TRBD1 (5 bases). Germline CDR1 reads LNHDA; CDR2 reads SQIVND (reference sequence). CDR3 length: 14 amino acids. Trimming left V 6 bases short and J 1 base short, with 12 bases between. CDR3 sequence reads: CASREQATNTEAFF. The CDR3 nucleotides read TGTGCCAGTAGAGAACAGGCGACGAACACTGAAGCTTTCTTT.

This clone was seen a handful of times. The V gene is TRBV30, the J gene TRBJ1-1, with D uncertain. Germline CDR1 is GTSNPN and CDR2 is SVGIG (reference sequence). This CDR3 region has 14 residues. V dropped 4 bases and J dropped 7 bases, with 19 bases sitting between them. CDR3 in amino acids: CAWISYASGSEAFF. For the CDR3, the DNA is TGTGCCTGGATATCATACGCTTCGGGAAGTGAAGCTTTCTTT.

The V gene is TRBV7-9, the J gene TRBJ1-1; no reliable D call. The CDR3 is 12 amino acids. Germline V gives CDR1 SEHNR, CDR2 FQNEAQ (reference sequence). V lost 7 bases and J lost 3, with 9 bases in between. The CDR3 loop reads CASTTGDTEAFF. In DNA, the CDR3 is TGTGCCAGCACCACCGGGGACACTGAAGCTTTCTTT.

The chain employs TRBV7-9 and TRBJ1-4, with TRBD1 identical over 8 bases. V lost 7 bases and J lost 7; bases outside the gene matches: 11. The CDR3 spans 15 residues. CDR1 SEHNR and CDR2 FQNEAQ come from the germline V gene (reference sequence). The CDR3 reads CASTGLGQGGEKLFF. The CDR3 DNA follows: TGTGCCAGCACCGGCCTTGGACAGGGAGGTGAAAAACTGTTTTTT.

This chain connects TRBV18 to TRBJ2-7; 11 positions match TRBD1. The V gene end was trimmed by 3 bases and the J gene end by 4 bases; junction bases not matched to a gene: 11. Germline CDR1 is KGHSH and CDR2 is LQKENI. The CDR3 covers 17 residues. The CDR3 loop reads CASSPHGPGQGVYEQYF. The CDR3 DNA reads TGTGCCAGCTCACCCCATGGGCCGGGACAGGGGGTTTACGAGCAGTACTTC.

The V gene is TRBV18, the J gene TRBJ1-4; TRBD1 agrees at 9 bases. V shed 5 bases, J shed 7 bases, and the junction held 8 bases outside the gene matches. CDR1 KGHSH and CDR2 LQKENI come from the germline V gene. The CDR3 has 15 residues. CDR3 protein: CASSFGQGRGEKLFF. CDR3 nucleotides: TGTGCCAGCTCATTTGGACAGGGGCGCGGTGAAAAACTGTTTTTT.

The rearrangement joins TRBV5-1 to TRBJ2-7, with 10 positions matching TRBD1. V gave up 6 bases and J gave up 6 bases; unmatched junction bases: 6. This CDR3 region has 13 residues. CDR1 is SGHRS, CDR2 YFSETQ, per germline. The CDR3 is CASIDRGQREQYF. DNA for the CDR3: TGCGCCAGCATAGACAGGGGGCAACGCGAGCAGTACTTC.

This clone came up once. This rearrangement joins TRBV27 to TRBJ2-1; TRBD2 matches at 9 bases. Germline V gene lookup returns CDR1 MNHEY and CDR2 SMNVEV (reference sequence). The CDR3 extends over 16 amino acids. With 5 bases clipped from V and 3 bases from J, the junction kept 8 bases outside the gene matches. This CDR3 reads CASSKTGTSFYNEQFF. The CDR3 DNA sequence: TGTGCCAGCAGTAAGACGGGGACTAGCTTCTACAATGAGCAGTTCTTC.